The sequence of this T cell receptor (beta chain) was determined in a study of T cell repertoires in cytomegalovirus infection. Germline assignment: CDR1 SGHVS and CDR2 FNYEAQ. CDR3 length equals 15 residues. V gave up 6 bases and J gave up 1 base, with 14 bases separating them. TCRdb called the reads again in MiXCR, with one record for every CDR3 protein. The sample lists tens of thousands of distinct CDR3 sequences; more than 15% were seen once. Overall study findings and caveats: Totalled public TCR beta family frequency picked out people who carried CMV plus the relevant HLA. It was HLA-C-restricted CMV-specific TCR beta clonotypes that dominated the response ex vivo.

This clonotype appeared many times. Its antigen is unknown. This sequence originates from a human donor in good health (CMV status not recorded). Some clones in this sample may be carry-over from other donors' samples. The chain recombines TRBV7-6 with TRBJ2-3; D might be TRBD2 (6 bases). The sequences come from CD8+ T cells from cultured PBMCs, collected from culture after CMV antigen stimulation. The CDR3 protein is CASRRDVERTDTQYF. The CDR3 DNA reads as TGTGCCAGCAGGCGGGATGTGGAGCGCACAGATACGCAGTATTTT.